One and the same sample provided the 32 T cell receptor beta chains below, sequenced in a study of shared clonotypes between healthy human individuals. Sequenced by immunoSEQ multiplex PCR; TCRdb stores in-frame clones only, minus some. This table holds some 2,500,000 clones, 80% to 95% found once. Sequenced material: naive CD4+ T cells from PBMCs. Documented subset: CD45RA+ positively selected. The receptor source for this set is a man aged 18 to 30 in good health. Some clones in this sample may be carry-over from other donors' samples.

V gene TRBV28 combines with J gene TRBJ2-7; a possible D gene is TRBD2 (7 bases). Germline CDR1 MDHEN, CDR2 SYDVKM. Deletions cut 5 bases from V and 3 bases from J, with 17 bases between. The CDR3 loop spans 15 amino acids. The chain's CDR3 is CASSPGGARVYEQYF. Here the CDR3 DNA reads TGTGCCAGCAGTCCTGGGGGGGCAAGGGTCTACGAGCAGTACTTC.

The chain is built from TRBV9 and TRBJ2-2; D could derive from TRBD1 or TRBD2 (5 bases each). This CDR3 spans 18 amino acids. Germline-derived CDR1 and CDR2 are SGDLS and YYNGEE. V lost 0 bases and J lost 7, with 22 bases in between. This CDR3 reads CASSVDSPGQGRIGELFF. The CDR3 DNA is TGTGCCAGCAGCGTAGACAGTCCGGGGCAGGGACGGATCGGGGAGCTGTTTTTT.

This sequence joins TRBV4-1 and TRBJ2-5, with TRBD2 identical over 15 bases. Trimming at V came to 2 bases and at J to 4 bases, leaving 8 bases not matched to a gene. The CDR3 is 18 residues long. Germline-derived CDR1 and CDR2 are MGHRA and YSYEKL. The CDR3 loop is CASSQPGLAGGTRETQYF. The CDR3 bases are TGCGCCAGCAGCCAACCGGGACTAGCGGGAGGAACGAGAGAGACCCAGTACTTC.

The genes are TRBV7-2 and TRBJ1-5, with 10 bases fitting TRBD1. The CDR3 is 16 amino acids. The ends lost 5 bases at V and 7 bases at J; junction bases unmatched: 11. CDR1 is SGHTA and CDR2 is FQGNSA in the germline V gene. For the CDR3, the DNA is TGTGCCAGCAGCCGTACTCGGACAGGGGGTGGCCAGCCCCAGCATTTT. Encoded protein: CASSRTRTGGGQPQHF.

This sequence joins TRBV7-8 and TRBJ1-1, with 8 nucleotides matching TRBD1. There are 19 residues in the CDR3. Unmatched junction bases numbered 19, after V lost 1 base and J lost 6 bases. The V gene's germline CDR1 is SGHVS and CDR2 FQNEAQ. The CDR3 is CASSLGQGNQGAERPEAFF. CDR3 in DNA: TGTGCCAGCAGCTTAGGTCAGGGGAATCAGGGGGCGGAGCGGCCTGAAGCTTTCTTT.

A note on this clone: This sample includes further DNA sequences coding for the same CDR3. V gene TRBV5-1 combines with J gene TRBJ2-7; D perhaps matches TRBD2 (7 bases). V was shortened by 0 bases and J by 7 bases, with 14 bases between the two germline ends. CDR3 length equals 14 residues. Germline V gives CDR1 SGHRS, CDR2 YFSETQ. DNA for the CDR3: TGCGCCAGCAGCTTGGTGGCGGGGGCCAGGGAGCAGTACTTC. Protein: CASSLVAGAREQYF.

The chain uses TRBV7-2 and TRBJ2-2; D gene uncertain. The germline V gene has CDR1 SGHTA and CDR2 FQGNSA. V gave up 7 bases and J gave up 8 bases, with 8 bases separating them. The CDR3 is 11 amino acids. The CDR3 coding sequence is TGTGCCAGCACCGAATCAGGGGAGCTGTTTTTT. Protein product: CASTESGELFF. Full variable domain (remainder filled in from reference TRBV7-2 and TRBJ2-2): GAGVSQSPSNKVTEKGKDVELRCDPISGHTALYWYRQSLGQGLEFLIYFQGNSAPDKSGLPSDRFSAERTGGSVSTLTIQRTQQEDSAVYLCASTESGELFFGEGSRLTVL.

The chain recombines TRBV30 with TRBJ1-2, with 8 nucleotides matching TRBD1. Per the germline V gene, CDR1 is GTSNPN and CDR2 is SVGIG (reference sequence). CDR3 length: 13 amino acids. V was pared by 8 bases and J by 3 bases, with 8 bases of the junction left unmatched. DNA of the CDR3: TGTGCCGGTACAGGGGGTTCTCACTATGGCTACACCTTC. Its translation is CAGTGGSHYGYTF.

The chain is built from TRBV11-2 and TRBJ2-7; TRBD2 matches at 7 bases. The ends lost 5 bases at V and 0 bases at J; junction bases unmatched: 10. This CDR3 is 16 amino acids long. Germline V CDR1 and CDR2: SGHAT, FQNNGV. Written as DNA, the CDR3 is TGTGCCAGCAGCCCATCGATGCTAGCGGCCTCCTACGAGCAGTACTTC. Residues: CASSPSMLAASYEQYF.

Of note for this clone: Different DNA sequences within this sample yield the same CDR3. V and J are TRBV2 and TRBJ2-3; D remains unclear. The V end was cut by 4 bases, the J end by 0 bases, with 2 bases between. CDR1 SNHLY and CDR2 FYNNEI come from the germline V gene. The CDR3 length is 12 residues. This CDR3 is CASSVSTDTQYF. CDR3 nucleotides: TGTGCCAGCAGTGTGAGCACAGATACGCAGTATTTT.

This chain uses TRBV7-2 with TRBJ2-7; 12 bases agree with TRBD1. V lost 6 bases to trimming and J lost 8 bases; unmatched junction nucleotides: 5. The CDR3 covers 13 residues. CDR1 is SGHTA and CDR2 is FQGNSA in the germline V gene. DNA for the CDR3: TGTGCCAGCAGAGGGACAGGGGGCGCCAAGCAGTACTTC. The encoded protein is CASRGTGGAKQYF. The full variable domain, completed using reference TRBV7-2 and TRBJ2-7, is GAGVSQSPSNKVTEKGKDVELRCDPISGHTALYWYRQSLGQGLEFLIYFQGNSAPDKSGLPSDRFSAERTGGSVSTLTIQRTQQEDSAVYLCASRGTGGAKQYFGPGTRLTVT.

This clone was found once. This chain connects TRBV7-8 to TRBJ2-7, with TRBD2 identical over 12 bases. Germline lookup yields CDR1 SGHVS and CDR2 FQNEAQ. The CDR3 is 15 residues long. Trimming took 1 base from V and 5 from J; bases not matched to a gene: 3. For the CDR3, the DNA is TGTGCCAGCAGCTTAGTGCTAGCGGGAGGGCACGAGCAGTACTTC. Translated, it gives CASSLVLAGGHEQYF.

The chain is built from TRBV9 and TRBJ1-5; no clear D. Germline CDR1 is SGDLS and CDR2 is YYNGEE. V was clipped by 0 bases and J by 0 bases, with 7 bases between them. The length of the CDR3 is 15 residues. The CDR3 loop is CASSVGLNSNQPQHF. CDR3 nucleotide sequence: TGTGCCAGCAGCGTAGGCCTAAATAGCAATCAGCCCCAGCATTTT.

The V call is TRBV6-5, the J call TRBJ2-1; 14 bases line up with TRBD2. Germline lookup yields CDR1 MNHEY and CDR2 SVGAGI. The CDR3 consists of 16 residues. V was pared by 1 base and J by 12 bases, with 8 bases of the junction left unmatched. CDR3 amino acids: CASSYFGLAGGVGQFF. DNA of the CDR3: TGTGCCAGCAGTTACTTTGGACTAGCGGGAGGAGTAGGGCAGTTCTTC.

This chain connects TRBV6-1 to TRBJ2-7; a weak D match, TRBD2 (6 bases). V dropped 1 base and J dropped 2 bases, with 12 bases sitting between them. Germline-derived CDR1 and CDR2 are MNHNS and SASEGT. There are 15 residues in the CDR3. The CDR3 DNA sequence: TGTGCCAGCAGTGAAGGTATGGGACTTACCTACGAGCAGTACTTC. This sequence encodes CASSEGMGLTYEQYF.

This clone was observed a single time. V is TRBV9 and J is TRBJ2-7; 8 positions match TRBD2. The V and J ends lost 0 bases and 2 bases, in that order; junction bases with no gene match: 4. Germline lookup yields CDR1 SGDLS and CDR2 YYNGEE. This CDR3 contains 15 residues. The CDR3 DNA sequence: TGTGCCAGCAGCGTAGCTACCGGGAGGGCCTACGAGCAGTACTTC. As protein: CASSVATGRAYEQYF.

This clone was found a few times. This chain joins TRBV2 and TRBJ1-2, with D tentatively TRBD1 (6 bases). The CDR3 runs to 15 residues. Deletions cut 4 bases from V and 7 bases from J, with 19 bases between. Germline V lookup: CDR1 SNHLY, CDR2 FYNNEI. CDR3 in amino acids: CASSGTGLSYGGYTF. The CDR3 bases are TGTGCCAGCAGTGGTACAGGGCTTTCCTACGGTGGCTACACCTTC.

The chain couples TRBV27 to TRBJ1-4; D remains unclear. The germline CDR1 and CDR2 sequences are MNHEY and SMNVEV (reference sequence). This CDR3 spans 15 amino acids. Between the trimmed V and J ends, which lost 4 bases and 3 bases, there was a span of 12 bases. This chain's CDR3 is CASSSSNAANEKLFF. The CDR3 coding sequence is TGTGCCAGCAGTTCGTCAAATGCAGCTAATGAAAAACTGTTTTTT.

This chain joins TRBV2 and TRBJ2-7; maybe TRBD2 (5 bases). V shed 1 base and J shed 4 bases, with 8 bases lying between them. CDR3 length: 13 residues. Germline V gives CDR1 SNHLY, CDR2 FYNNEI. The CDR3 protein is CASSEVRGYEQYF. CDR3 coding DNA: TGTGCCAGCAGTGAAGTTCGGGGTTACGAGCAGTACTTC.

This chain uses TRBV28 with TRBJ2-7; D possibly corresponds to TRBD1 (6 bases). Germline-derived CDR1 and CDR2 are MDHEN and SYDVKM. Trimming took 6 bases from V and 6 from J, leaving 15 bases between them. CDR3 size: 13 residues. The CDR3 reads CASSRTEVGEQYF. DNA for the CDR3: TGTGCCAGCAGCCGGACAGAGGTGGGCGAGCAGTACTTC.

V and J are TRBV7-2 and TRBJ2-7, with 7 nucleotides matching TRBD2. This CDR3 is built from 14 residues. Germline CDR1 is SGHTA and CDR2 is FQGNSA. V was pared by 5 bases and J by 6 bases, with 10 bases of the junction left unmatched. DNA for the CDR3: TGTGCCAGCAGCCCCGGGGGGAGACTGGGCGAGCAGTACTTC. Amino acid sequence: CASSPGGRLGEQYF.

The chain has TRBV5-1 and TRBJ2-1; 10 bases map to TRBD2. V gave up 0 bases and J gave up 9 bases; unmatched junction bases: 15. The CDR3 has 18 amino acids. Germline CDR1 reads SGHRS; CDR2 reads YFSETQ. The DNA of the CDR3 is TGCGCCAGCAGCTTGGTAGGCCTAGCGGGAGAGGAGCGCAGTGAGCAGTTCTTC. This sequence encodes CASSLVGLAGEERSEQFF.

This chain links TRBV6-1 with TRBJ2-7; perhaps TRBD1 as D (6 bases). This CDR3 contains 15 residues. In germline, CDR1 is MNHNS, CDR2 SASEGT. Trimming took off 3 bases at V and 3 bases at J, with 15 bases between the two ends. The CDR3 DNA reads TGTGCCAGCAGTGATTCCCGGGACACGGACTACGAGCAGTACTTC. Translation: CASSDSRDTDYEQYF.

The rearrangement joins TRBV29-1 to TRBJ2-1, with 7 bases identical to TRBD2. Germline-derived CDR1 and CDR2 are SQVTM and ANQGSEA. V lost 4 bases to trimming and J lost 5 bases; unmatched junction nucleotides: 20. The CDR3 is made up of 18 amino acids. Written as DNA, the CDR3 is TGCAGCGTTGGGCGGGCTAGCGGAAGCGAAGGGTGGGACAATGAGCAGTTCTTC. This gives the protein CSVGRASGSEGWDNEQFF.

The chain couples TRBV7-3 to TRBJ2-3; D unclear. Germline V gene sequence: CDR1 SGHTA, CDR2 FQGTGA. With 5 bases removed from V and 8 bases from J, the gap between germline ends came to 14 bases. The CDR3 contains 13 residues. CDR3 DNA sequence: TGTGCCAGCAGCACATCTGGTGTAGTTACGCAGTATTTT. Translation: CASSTSGVVTQYF.

This chain connects TRBV19 to TRBJ2-1; D is perhaps TRBD2 (5 bases). The germline V gene encodes CDR1 LNHDA and CDR2 SQIVND (reference sequence). V lost 3 bases and J lost 9, with 15 bases in between. The length of the CDR3 is 14 residues. CDR3 residues: CASSIQHLAIEQFF. DNA of the CDR3: TGTGCCAGTAGTATCCAACACTTAGCGATTGAGCAGTTCTTC.

With regard to this clone: Within the sample, other DNA sequences also encode this same CDR3. This chain joins TRBV30 and TRBJ2-7; 7 bases agree with TRBD1. After removal of 1 base from V and 6 bases from J, the junction contained 3 bases not matched to a gene. Looked up from germline, CDR1 is GTSNPN and CDR2 is SVGIG (reference sequence). There are 12 residues in the CDR3. CDR3 sequence: CAWSGQGLEQYF. The CDR3 coding sequence is TGTGCCTGGAGTGGACAGGGTCTCGAGCAGTACTTC. The variable domain in full, completed from reference TRBV30 and TRBJ2-7, reads SQTIHQWPATLVQPVGSPLSLECTVEGTSNPNLYWYRQAAGRGLQLLFYSVGIGQISSEVPQNLSASRPQDRQFILSSKKLLLSDSGFYLCAWSGQGLEQYFGPGTRLTVT.

This clone was picked up one time. The gene calls are TRBV5-5 and TRBJ1-2; TRBD1 might be the D (6 bases). This CDR3 contains 16 residues. V lost 4 bases, J lost 5 bases, and 21 bases lay in between. Germline V lookup: CDR1 SGHKS, CDR2 YYEKEE (reference sequence). The CDR3 loop is CASSDAFGGQEYGYTF. The DNA for the CDR3 is TGTGCCAGCAGCGACGCCTTTGGGGGGCAGGAATATGGCTACACCTTC.

The chain uses TRBV10-3 and TRBJ2-6; 10 bases are shared with TRBD1. Germline V lookup: CDR1 ENHRY, CDR2 SYGVKD. There are 18 residues in the CDR3. Trimming cost V 4 bases and J 4 bases; bases outside gene matches: 10. The CDR3 DNA reads TGTGCCATCAGTGCTACCATGGGACAGGGGCCCGGGGCCAACGTCCTGACTTTC. Translated, it gives CAISATMGQGPGANVLTF.

The chain couples TRBV5-4 to TRBJ1-4, with D uncertain. This CDR3 is 15 amino acids long. Germline-derived CDR1 and CDR2 are SGHNT and YYREEE (reference sequence). The V end was cut by 0 bases, the J end by 8 bases, with 14 bases between. CDR3 in DNA: TGTGCCAGCAGCTTGGATATGGTTTTGGGAGAAAAACTGTTTTTT. Protein sequence: CASSLDMVLGEKLFF.

This clone was seen just once. The rearrangement joins TRBV4-2 to TRBJ2-1; 9 bases map to TRBD2. CDR1 is LGHNA, CDR2 YNFKEQ, per germline. The CDR3 extends over 14 amino acids. The V and J ends lost 0 bases and 15 bases, in that order; junction bases with no gene match: 9. The DNA for the CDR3 is TGTGCCAGCAGCCAAGATCTCGCGGGAGGGCCCCGGTTCTTC. Protein: CASSQDLAGGPRFF.

Written as DNA, the CDR3 is TGTGCCAGCAGTTACACGGCAGGGGGGGCTGAAAAACTGTTTTTT. Residues: CASSYTAGGAEKLFF. This sequence joins TRBV6-6 and TRBJ1-4; 7 positions agree with TRBD1. Germline V gene lookup returns CDR1 MNHNY and CDR2 SVGAGI (reference sequence). The junction had 7 bases not matched to a gene; V was cut back by 2 bases and J by 7 bases. The CDR3 contains 15 residues.